This TCR beta chain was documented in a study of shared clonotypes between healthy human individuals. General study points: Apart from blood, nothing was sampled; tissue repertoires likely differ. Clonotype sharing across a few donors was observed for 5% to 6.5% of naive CD4 clonotypes.

Genomic DNA per cell subset filled all wells of several immunoSEQ plates. The data were produced by immunoSEQ multiplex PCR, yet TCRdb's version contains in-frame clones alone and is incomplete. Among around 2.1 million clones, under 95% were seen once, and the ten largest hold 1.5% to 2%. Terminally differentiated effector memory CD45RA+ cells were excluded from the naive CD8 cells, which were CD45RO-negative and positively selected for CCR7. About this clone: What it binds is not known.

The CDR3 has 15 amino acids. After removal of 0 bases from V and 7 bases from J, the junction contained 7 bases not matched to a gene. The germline V gene has CDR1 SGHRS and CDR2 YFSETQ. The chain carries TRBV5-1 and TRBJ2-1; 7 nucleotides agree with TRBD2. Material for sequencing was naive CD8+ T cells from PBMCs. The sequence was collected from a man aged 18-30 years in good health. Some clones in this sample may be carry-over from other donors' samples. CDR3 nucleotide sequence: TGCGCCAGCAGCTTGGATGGCGGGAGTTCGAATGAGCAGTTCTTC. The encoded protein is CASSLDGGSSNEQFF.